These 17 T cell receptor beta chains were all obtained from the same sample, sequenced in a study of CD8 T cells in Susac syndrome. Reverse transcription of roughly 0.5 to 1 ug RNA was carried out with random hexamers. TCRdb re-called the immunoSEQ multiplex PCR reads through MiXCR, storing one row per CDR3 protein. Altogether a few hundred thousand distinct CDR3 sequences are present, more than 85% being singletons, with the ten largest covering 0.082%. What was sequenced was CD4+ T cells from PBMCs. The receptor set was obtained from a human donor with multiple sclerosis.

This clonotype appeared a single time. This chain links TRBV12-3 or TRBV12-4 with TRBJ1-4; no clear D gene. Trimming cost V 3 bases and J 5 bases, with 7 bases left between them. The CDR3 has 13 amino acids. DNA for the CDR3: TGTGCCAGCAGTTTCCATGGGAATGAAAAACTGTTTTTT. This gives the protein CASSFHGNEKLFF.

This chain links TRBV6-6 with TRBJ2-7, with 8 bases that match TRBD1. Per the germline V gene, CDR1 is MNHNY and CDR2 is SVGAGI (reference sequence). The V gene end was trimmed by 6 bases and the J gene end by 1 base; junction bases not matched to a gene: 5. CDR3 length: 14 residues. CDR3 in amino acids: CASRERTGSYEQYV. In DNA form, the CDR3 reads TGTGCCAGCAGAGAACGGACAGGGTCCTACGAGCAGTACGTC.

The V and J genes are TRBV3-1 and TRBJ1-6; D might be TRBD1 (5 bases). Trimming stripped 3 bases from V and 9 bases from J, with 15 bases between. The CDR3 has 15 residues. Germline V gene data show CDR1 as LGHDT and CDR2 as YNNKEL (reference sequence). The CDR3, as DNA: TGTGCCAGCAGCCAGACGGTCGACAGTTCTTCACCCCTCCACTTT. Protein product: CASSQTVDSSSPLHF.

This clonotype was recorded a few times. The chain couples TRBV14 to TRBJ1-1, with TRBD1 matching over 7 bases. The V gene end was trimmed by 4 bases and the J gene end by 1 base; junction bases not matched to a gene: 0. CDR1 and CDR2 (germline): SGHDN, FVKESK. This CDR3 contains 13 residues. CDR3 DNA: TGTGCCAGCAGCCGGGACAGGAACACTGAAGCTTTCTTT. It translates to CASSRDRNTEAFF.

The chain employs TRBV23-1 and TRBJ2-7; D might be TRBD1 or TRBD2, each matching 5 bases. TRBV23-1 counts as an open reading frame of uncertain function. V was shortened by 3 bases and J by 2 bases, with 14 bases between the two germline ends. The CDR3 is 15 residues long. CDR3 DNA sequence: TGCGCCAGCAGTCATAACCGGGACGAGGCCTACGAGCAGTACTTC. Translation gives CASSHNRDEAYEQYF.

The J gene is TRBJ2-7, the V gene TRBV5-1, with a weak D call TRBD1 (6 bases). The V gene's germline CDR1 is SGHRS and CDR2 YFSETQ. Trimming took 0 bases from V and 6 from J, leaving 13 bases between them. This CDR3 is built from 14 residues. The CDR3 region is CASSLGGPGREQYF. Written as DNA, the CDR3 is TGCGCCAGCAGCTTGGGGGGGCCGGGTCGCGAGCAGTACTTC.

The chain carries TRBV29-1 and TRBJ1-1, with 10 bases lining up with TRBD1. The CDR3 sequence is 13 residues long. Germline V gives CDR1 SQVTM, CDR2 ANQGSEA. Germline trimming cut 7 bases from V and 5 bases from J; bases unmatched to any gene: 7. DNA for the CDR3: TGCAGCGGACGGACAGGGGGGGAGACTGAAGCTTTCTTT. Protein product: CSGRTGGETEAFF.

This rearrangement joins TRBV11-1 to TRBJ2-1; D is ambiguous. Trimming pared 1 base from V and 0 bases from J, leaving 7 bases between. The CDR3 runs to 15 residues. Germline V gives CDR1 SGHAT, CDR2 FQDESV (reference sequence). The CDR3 protein is CASSLVRSSYNEQFF. CDR3 sequence (DNA): TGTGCCAGCAGCTTAGTCAGGAGCTCCTACAATGAGCAGTTCTTC.

V usage is TRBV12-3 or TRBV12-4 and J usage is TRBJ1-1, with D possibly being TRBD1 (6 bases). V lost 5 bases and J 2 bases, leaving 12 bases between the germline ends. The CDR3 has 14 residues. The CDR3 DNA follows: TGTGCCAGCAGTCTTAGGACAGCAAACACTGAAGCTTTCTTT. Its protein product is CASSLRTANTEAFF.

The V call is TRBV29-1, the J call TRBJ1-1; D not certain. The CDR3 covers 15 residues. Trimming removed 3 bases from V and 0 bases from J, with 14 bases in between. Looked up from germline, CDR1 is SQVTM and CDR2 is ANQGSEA. This CDR3 reads CSVDRQSGLNTEAFF. In DNA form, the CDR3 reads TGCAGCGTTGATCGCCAATCAGGACTGAACACTGAAGCTTTCTTT.

This chain joins TRBV9 and TRBJ2-2; weak D call: TRBD1 (5 bases). CDR3 length equals 15 residues. The germline V gene encodes CDR1 SGDLS and CDR2 YYNGEE. The V and J ends lost 1 base and 5 bases respectively, with 12 bases between them. The DNA for the CDR3 is TGTGCCAGCAGCGTAACAGGCCAGTGGACCGGGGAGCTGTTTTTT. This codes for CASSVTGQWTGELFF.

The chain employs TRBV3-1 and TRBJ2-3, with 8 bases that match TRBD2. J lost 2 bases, V lost 6 bases, and 10 bases had no gene match. The germline V gene encodes CDR1 LGHDT and CDR2 YNNKEL (reference sequence). This CDR3 region has 16 residues. The CDR3 here is CASSPMAGGYTDTQYF. CDR3 DNA sequence: TGTGCCAGCAGTCCCATGGCGGGGGGATACACAGATACGCAGTATTTT.

In DNA form, the CDR3 reads TGTGCCAGCAGCTCGGACAGGGGGGGATATAGCACAGATACGCAGTATTTT. It codes for CASSSDRGGYSTDTQYF. The chain couples TRBV9 to TRBJ2-3; 10 positions agree with TRBD1. The length of the CDR3 is 17 residues. Germline V gene data show CDR1 as SGDLS and CDR2 as YYNGEE. V gave up 4 bases and J gave up 0 bases; unmatched junction bases: 8.

The CDR3, as DNA: TGTGCCTGGAGCCTAGGTTTCTCTGGGGCCAACGTCCTGACTTTC. Translating gives CAWSLGFSGANVLTF. The genes are TRBV30 and TRBJ2-6, with D hard to call. Germline CDR1 is GTSNPN and CDR2 is SVGIG (reference sequence). The CDR3 runs to 15 residues. Trimming removed 3 bases from V and 0 bases from J, with 9 bases in between.

The J gene is TRBJ2-5, the V gene TRBV5-6; D gene unclear. The CDR3 contains 12 residues. The V gene's germline CDR1 is SGHDT and CDR2 YYEEEE. V dropped 3 bases and J dropped 2 bases, with 5 bases sitting between them. CDR3: CASSWIQETQYF. The CDR3 DNA reads TGTGCCAGCAGCTGGATTCAAGAGACCCAGTACTTC.

This clonotype has just one count. The chain couples TRBV3-1 to TRBJ1-1; D gene uncertain. Trimming pared 1 base from V and 1 base from J, leaving 19 bases between. This CDR3 contains 18 residues. In germline, CDR1 is LGHDT, CDR2 YNNKEL (reference sequence). The CDR3 spells CASSQVLRRPMKNTEAFF. DNA for the CDR3: TGTGCCAGCAGCCAAGTGCTTCGTCGGCCGATGAAGAACACTGAAGCTTTCTTT.

This clonotype came up a few times. J is TRBJ1-2 and V is TRBV6-1; D gene uncertain. Germline-derived CDR1 and CDR2 are MNHNS and SASEGT. The V end was cut by 6 bases, the J end by 5 bases, with 13 bases between. CDR3 length equals 13 residues. CDR3 DNA: TGTGCCAGCAGCCCGGAAGGGATTTATGGCTACACCTTC. Amino acids: CASSPEGIYGYTF.